One and the same sample provided the 17 T cell receptor beta chains below, sequenced in a study of blood T cell repertoires in COVID-19. Here immunoSEQ multiplex PCR was the method, and the copy in TCRdb shows in-frame clones only, minus some. The top ten clones hold about 29% of a sample with 150,000 to 180,000 clones, approximately 83% of them seen once. The source material was peripheral blood. These receptors were collected from a woman between 55 and 75 years old with acute or convalescent COVID-19.

The V call is TRBV7-6, the J call TRBJ1-3, with D possibly TRBD1 on 5 matching bases. The CDR3 sequence is 15 residues long. V lost 4 bases, J lost 5 bases, and 15 bases lay in between. Germline V gives CDR1 SGHVS, CDR2 FNYEAQ. In DNA form, the CDR3 reads TGTGCCAGCAGCTCCCACCGGGGGACCAGAAACACCATATATTTT. This sequence encodes CASSSHRGTRNTIYF.

As regards this clone: Distinct nucleotide sequences in the sample also encode this CDR3. V and J are TRBV18 and TRBJ1-1; D remains ambiguous. Germline V CDR1 and CDR2: KGHSH, LQKENI. V was clipped by 2 bases and J by 1 base, with 8 bases between them. The CDR3 is 14 amino acids. The CDR3 nucleotides are TGTGCCAGCTCACCAATTAGCCGGAACACTGAAGCTTTCTTT. Protein product: CASSPISRNTEAFF.

This clone was seen a single time. The gene calls are TRBV28 and TRBJ1-5; TRBD1 might be the D (6 bases). The CDR3 runs 16 residues. Per the germline V gene, CDR1 is MDHEN and CDR2 is SYDVKM. Trimming cost V 6 bases and J 6 bases, with 21 bases left between them. The CDR3 region is CASSPLILGAGQPQHF. CDR3 bases: TGTGCCAGCAGCCCCTTGATATTGGGGGCCGGTCAGCCCCAGCATTTT.

The chain links TRBV19 to TRBJ1-4; a possible D gene is TRBD1 (6 bases). Germline V gene lookup returns CDR1 LNHDA and CDR2 SQIVND (reference sequence). CDR3 size: 13 residues. V was pared by 6 bases and J by 3 bases, with 8 bases between. CDR3 DNA sequence: TGTGCCAGTAGCGGGGGGCCTAATGAAAAACTGTTTTTT. Its translation is CASSGGPNEKLFF.

The rearrangement joins TRBV25-1 to TRBJ2-1, with 10 bases matching TRBD1. The CDR3 has 14 amino acids. The ends lost 8 bases at V and 3 bases at J; junction bases unmatched: 4. Germline lookup yields CDR1 MGHDK and CDR2 SYGVNS. The CDR3 loop is CASGGQGSYNEQFF. CDR3 DNA: TGTGCCAGCGGGGGACAGGGGAGCTACAATGAGCAGTTCTTC. The full variable domain, completed using reference TRBV25-1 and TRBJ2-1, is EADIYQTPRYLVIGTGKKITLECSQTMGHDKMYWYQQDPGMELHLIHYSYGVNSTEKGDLSSESTVSRIRTEHFPLTLESARPSHTSQYLCASGGQGSYNEQFFGPGTRLTVL.

The J gene is TRBJ2-3, the V gene TRBV7-3; 9 positions agree with TRBD2. Germline values: CDR1 SGHTA, CDR2 FQGTGA. CDR3 length equals 15 residues. V lost 5 bases and J lost 1; bases outside the gene matches: 4. CDR3 amino acids: CASSRGGAGTDTQYF. In DNA, the CDR3 is TGTGCCAGCAGCCGCGGGGGGGCCGGCACAGATACGCAGTATTTT.

The chain is built from TRBV14 and TRBJ1-6; D is unclear. CDR1 is SGHDN, CDR2 FVKESK, per germline. Trimming removed 4 bases from V and 6 bases from J, with 10 bases in between. CDR3 length equals 14 residues. The CDR3 loop is CASSRHSGNSPLHF. The CDR3 DNA sequence: TGTGCCAGCAGCCGGCACAGCGGTAATTCACCCCTCCACTTT.

This clone was observed a handful of times. The V and J genes are TRBV6-4 and TRBJ2-1, with a tentative D call TRBD2 (6 bases). This CDR3 contains 19 residues. The V and J ends lost 2 bases and 2 bases respectively, with 22 bases between them. Germline V lookup: CDR1 MRHNA, CDR2 SNTAGT. CDR3 in DNA: TGTGCCAGCAGTGACGAGGGTGCCGGGGGTCCCCGGACCTACAATGAGCAGTTCTTC. Translating it yields CASSDEGAGGPRTYNEQFF.

This clone was seen ten or more times. The V gene is TRBV7-8, the J gene TRBJ1-5; D perhaps matches TRBD1 (5 bases). The CDR3 is 16 residues long. CDR1 and CDR2 from the germline V gene are SGHVS and FQNEAQ. Trimming took off 3 bases at V and 2 bases at J, with 14 bases between the two ends. DNA of the CDR3: TGTGCCAGCAGCTTCCACCCAGGGAATGGCAATCAGCCCCAGCATTTT. It encodes CASSFHPGNGNQPQHF.

This chain joins TRBV5-1 and TRBJ2-5; 15 bases fit TRBD2. Looked up from germline, CDR1 is SGHRS and CDR2 is YFSETQ. The CDR3 length is 16 residues. V gave up 5 bases and J gave up 6 bases; unmatched junction bases: 8. The CDR3 nucleotides read TGCGCCAGCAGTGGGACTAGCGGGGGGAGCGGGAAGACCCAGTACTTC. It encodes CASSGTSGGSGKTQYF.

The V gene is TRBV3-1 (or the pseudogene TRBV3-2), the J gene TRBJ2-1, with TRBD1 matching over 10 bases. The CDR3 extends over 17 amino acids. Germline V gene lookup returns CDR1 LGHDT and CDR2 YNNKEL (reference sequence). Germline trimming cut 0 bases from V and 8 bases from J; bases unmatched to any gene: 10. CDR3 region: CASSQDPRDRGRDEQFF. The CDR3 DNA sequence: TGTGCCAGCAGCCAAGACCCTCGGGACAGGGGAAGGGATGAGCAGTTCTTC.

The chain combines TRBV27 with TRBJ2-3; 7 bases are shared with TRBD2. The germline V gene encodes CDR1 MNHEY and CDR2 SMNVEV (reference sequence). The junction had 17 bases not matched to a gene; V was cut back by 6 bases and J by 2 bases. This CDR3 has 18 residues. The DNA of the CDR3 is TGTGCCAGCAGCCAAAGCCCCCCACAGCGGGGAATCACAGATACGCAGTATTTT. It codes for CASSQSPPQRGITDTQYF.

The rearrangement links TRBV7-9 to TRBJ1-1, with D tentatively TRBD1 (5 bases). Germline V gene lookup returns CDR1 SEHNR and CDR2 FQNEAQ (reference sequence). The V gene lost 5 bases and the J gene lost 2 bases, with 12 bases spanning the gap. The CDR3 contains 14 residues. For the CDR3, the DNA is TGTGCCAGCAGCGATACAGGAAGTAACACTGAAGCTTTCTTT. It yields the protein CASSDTGSNTEAFF. Filled out from reference TRBV7-9 and TRBJ1-1, the complete variable domain reads DTGVSQNPRHKITKRGQNVTFRCDPISEHNRLYWYRQTLGQGPEFLTYFQNEAQLEKSRLLSDRFSAERPKGSFSTLEIQRTEQGDSAMYLCASSDTGSNTEAFFGQGTRLTVV.

This clone was counted only a few times. This CDR3 is CASSVTGTDYEQYF. CDR3 coding DNA: TGTGCCAGCAGTGTTACCGGGACAGACTACGAGCAGTACTTC. The chain carries TRBV25-1 and TRBJ2-7, with 7 bases that match TRBD1. The CDR3 covers 14 residues. CDR1 and CDR2 (germline): MGHDK, SYGVNS. The junction had 6 bases not matched to a gene; V was cut back by 4 bases and J by 3 bases.

The chain uses TRBV7-9 and TRBJ2-7; possibly TRBD1 for D (5 bases). Germline CDR1 reads SEHNR; CDR2 reads FQNEAQ (reference sequence). The CDR3 has 15 residues. V shed 0 bases and J shed 2 bases, with 11 bases lying between them. The CDR3 reads CASSLAGAGTYEQYF. In nucleotides, the CDR3 is TGTGCCAGCAGCTTAGCAGGGGCTGGAACCTACGAGCAGTACTTC.

This sequence joins TRBV30 and TRBJ1-4; weak D call: TRBD1 (6 bases). The CDR3 consists of 15 residues. The germline CDR1 and CDR2 sequences are GTSNPN and SVGIG (reference sequence). V was pared by 1 base and J by 7 bases, with 16 bases between. CDR3 residues: CAWSEGHNIGEKLFF. Written as DNA, the CDR3 is TGTGCCTGGAGTGAGGGACACAACATCGGTGAAAAACTGTTTTTT.

This clone showed up just a few times. The gene calls are TRBV27 and TRBJ1-2, with D possibly matching TRBD1 (6 bases). Germline V gives CDR1 MNHEY, CDR2 SMNVEV (reference sequence). The CDR3 contains 15 residues. Trimming shortened V by 5 bases and J by 4 bases, and 17 bases separated the two germline ends. The CDR3 coding sequence is TGTGCCAGCAGTCCACGGGCAGGGGCTCCCTATGGCTACACCTTC. It yields the protein CASSPRAGAPYGYTF.